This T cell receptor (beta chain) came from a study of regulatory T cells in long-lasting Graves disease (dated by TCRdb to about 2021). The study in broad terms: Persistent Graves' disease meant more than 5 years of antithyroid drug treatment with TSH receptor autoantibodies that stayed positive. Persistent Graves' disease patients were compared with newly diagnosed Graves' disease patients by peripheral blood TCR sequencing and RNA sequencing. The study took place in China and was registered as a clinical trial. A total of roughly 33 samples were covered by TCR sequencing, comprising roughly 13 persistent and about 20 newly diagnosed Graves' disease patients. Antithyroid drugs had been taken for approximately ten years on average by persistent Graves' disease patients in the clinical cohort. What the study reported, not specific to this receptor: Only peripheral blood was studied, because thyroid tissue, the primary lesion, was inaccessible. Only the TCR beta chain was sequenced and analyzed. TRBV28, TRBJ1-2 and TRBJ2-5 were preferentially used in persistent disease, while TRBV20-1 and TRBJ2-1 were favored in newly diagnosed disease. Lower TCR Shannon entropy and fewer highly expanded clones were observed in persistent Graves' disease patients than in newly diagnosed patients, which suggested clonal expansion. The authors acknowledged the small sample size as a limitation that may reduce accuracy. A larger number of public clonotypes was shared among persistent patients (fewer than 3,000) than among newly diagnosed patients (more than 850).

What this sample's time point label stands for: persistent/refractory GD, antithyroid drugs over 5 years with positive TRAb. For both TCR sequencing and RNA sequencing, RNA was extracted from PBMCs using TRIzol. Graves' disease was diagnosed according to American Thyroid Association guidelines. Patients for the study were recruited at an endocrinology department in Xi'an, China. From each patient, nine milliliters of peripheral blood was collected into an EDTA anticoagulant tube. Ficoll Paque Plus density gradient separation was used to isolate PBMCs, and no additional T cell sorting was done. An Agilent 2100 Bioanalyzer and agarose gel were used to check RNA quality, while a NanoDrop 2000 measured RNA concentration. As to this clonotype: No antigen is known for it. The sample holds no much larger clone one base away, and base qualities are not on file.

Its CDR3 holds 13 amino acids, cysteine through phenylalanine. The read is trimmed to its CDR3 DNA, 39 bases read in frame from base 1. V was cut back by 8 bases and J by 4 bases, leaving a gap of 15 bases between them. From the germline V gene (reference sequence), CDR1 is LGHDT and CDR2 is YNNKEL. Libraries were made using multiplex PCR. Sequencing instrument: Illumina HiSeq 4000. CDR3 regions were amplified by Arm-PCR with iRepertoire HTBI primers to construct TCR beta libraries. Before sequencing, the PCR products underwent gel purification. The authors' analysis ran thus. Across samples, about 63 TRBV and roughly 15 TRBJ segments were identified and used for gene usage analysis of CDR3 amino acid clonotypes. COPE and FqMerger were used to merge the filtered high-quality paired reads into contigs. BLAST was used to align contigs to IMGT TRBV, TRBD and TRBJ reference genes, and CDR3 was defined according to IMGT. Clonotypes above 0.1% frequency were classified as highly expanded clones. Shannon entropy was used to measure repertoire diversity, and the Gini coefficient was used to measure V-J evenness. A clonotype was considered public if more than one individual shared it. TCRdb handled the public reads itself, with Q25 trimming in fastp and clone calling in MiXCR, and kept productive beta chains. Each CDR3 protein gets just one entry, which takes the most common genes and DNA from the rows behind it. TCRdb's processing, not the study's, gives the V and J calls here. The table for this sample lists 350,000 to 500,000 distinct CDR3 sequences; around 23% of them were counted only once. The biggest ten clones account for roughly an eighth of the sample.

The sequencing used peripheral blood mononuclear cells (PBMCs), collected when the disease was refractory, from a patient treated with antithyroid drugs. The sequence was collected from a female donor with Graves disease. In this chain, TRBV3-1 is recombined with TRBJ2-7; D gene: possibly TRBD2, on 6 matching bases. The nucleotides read TGTGCCAGCGCCTGGGGGGAAGGGTACGAGCAGTACTTC. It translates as CASAWGEGYEQYF.